These 15 T cell receptor beta chains were all obtained from the same sample, sequenced in a study of response to subunit inactivated influenza vaccine. TCRdb ran MiXCR on the RT-PCR reads and lists one entry per CDR3 protein. The repertoire includes around 520,000 distinct CDR3 sequences, 25% of them detected once, and less than 2.5% sits in the top ten. The source was CD4+ T cells sorted from PBMCs, collected around 5 days after vaccination. The receptors shown here come from a man over 45 who received an inactivated influenza vaccine.

This clonotype was picked up many times. The V call is TRBV7-9, the J call TRBJ2-5; D not certain. The CDR3 is made up of 12 amino acids. CDR1 SEHNR and CDR2 FQNEAQ come from the germline V gene (reference sequence). Trimming removed 0 bases from V and 5 bases from J, with 4 bases in between. In DNA form, the CDR3 reads TGTGCCAGCAGCTTAGCGTTGGAGACCCAGTACTTC. Protein product: CASSLALETQYF. The full variable domain, rest sourced from reference TRBV7-9 and TRBJ2-5, is DTGVSQNPRHKITKRGQNVTFRCDPISEHNRLYWYRQTLGQGPEFLTYFQNEAQLEKSRLLSDRFSAERPKGSFSTLEIQRTEQGDSAMYLCASSLALETQYFGPGTRLLVL.

J is TRBJ2-1 and V is TRBV5-5; weak D call: TRBD2 (5 bases). Germline CDR1 SGHKS, CDR2 YYEKEE (reference sequence). V dropped 0 bases and J dropped 6 bases, with 7 bases sitting between them. This CDR3 spans 13 amino acids. The CDR3 DNA sequence: TGTGCCAGCAGCTTGGGACTACTCAATGAGCAGTTCTTC. It yields the protein CASSLGLLNEQFF.

In this sample, this clonotype turned up many times. V and J are TRBV7-2 and TRBJ2-5, with D possibly matching TRBD2 (6 bases). CDR3 length: 14 amino acids. With 2 bases removed from V and 4 bases from J, the gap between germline ends came to 11 bases. The V gene's germline CDR1 is SGHTA and CDR2 FQGNSA. The CDR3: CASSLTGEVETQYF. CDR3 sequence (DNA): TGTGCCAGCAGCTTAACGGGAGAGGTAGAGACCCAGTACTTC. Full variable domain (outside the CDR3, taken from reference TRBV7-2 and TRBJ2-5): GAGVSQSPSNKVTEKGKDVELRCDPISGHTALYWYRQSLGQGLEFLIYFQGNSAPDKSGLPSDRFSAERTGGSVSTLTIQRTQQEDSAVYLCASSLTGEVETQYFGPGTRLLVL.

The V gene is TRBV20-1, the J gene TRBJ2-3, with 8 bases aligning to TRBD2. There are 13 residues in the CDR3. The germline V gene has CDR1 DFQATT and CDR2 SNEGSKA (reference sequence). V lost 3 bases and J lost 4; bases outside the gene matches: 3. The CDR3 reads CSARTSASDTQYF. The CDR3 DNA is TGCAGTGCTAGGACTAGCGCCTCAGATACGCAGTATTTT.

This clonotype was seen more than once but under ten times. The chain recombines TRBV10-3 with TRBJ2-5, with D unresolved. The V end was cut by 10 bases, the J end by 1 base, with 10 bases between. This CDR3 region has 12 residues. Looked up from germline, CDR1 is ENHRY and CDR2 is SYGVKD. CDR3 amino acids: CATKGGQETQYF. The CDR3, as DNA: TGTGCCACTAAGGGCGGCCAAGAGACCCAGTACTTC.

The chain uses TRBV20-1 and TRBJ2-1; TRBD2 agrees at 12 bases. From germline, CDR1 is DFQATT and CDR2 SNEGSKA (reference sequence). The CDR3 loop spans 20 amino acids. Losses at the gene ends were 0 bases for V and 0 bases for J; bases not matched to a gene: 12. CDR3 protein: CSARDLGSSGRGSSYNEQFF. CDR3 DNA sequence: TGCAGTGCTAGAGATTTAGGTTCTAGCGGGAGGGGAAGCTCCTACAATGAGCAGTTCTTC.

The rearrangement joins TRBV20-1 to TRBJ2-3; no clear D. This CDR3 has 10 amino acids. V gave up 4 bases and J gave up 3 bases, with 2 bases separating them. Germline V CDR1 and CDR2: DFQATT, SNEGSKA (reference sequence). The CDR3 is CSAKTDTQYF. CDR3 nucleotides: TGCAGTGCTAAGACAGATACGCAGTATTTT.

This chain uses TRBV29-1 with TRBJ2-1, with 9 bases aligning to TRBD1. The CDR3 runs 15 residues. The germline gives CDR1 SQVTM, CDR2 ANQGSEA. J lost 1 base, V lost 7 bases, and 8 bases had no gene match. DNA for the CDR3: TGCAGCGCCGGAACCGGGACAGGGTCCTACAATGAGCAGTTCTTC. This gives the protein CSAGTGTGSYNEQFF.

Concerning this clonotype itself: At one of its ends the junction is not consistent with the germline gene, which may arise from a read error. This chain connects TRBV14 to TRBJ2-2; D gene uncertain. CDR1 and CDR2 (germline): SGHDN, FVKESK. The CDR3 is 11 residues long. The CDR3 spells CALTNPGELFF. The CDR3 DNA follows: TGTGCCTTGACGAACCCCGGGGAGCTGTTTTTT.

This sequence joins TRBV5-1 and TRBJ2-3; 9 bases are shared with TRBD2. The junction had 5 bases not matched to a gene; V was cut back by 3 bases and J by 0 bases. The CDR3 spans 16 residues. Germline V CDR1 and CDR2: SGHRS, YFSETQ. The DNA for the CDR3 is TGCGCCAGCAGCTGGGGACTAGCAAGTAGCACAGATACGCAGTATTTT. This encodes CASSWGLASSTDTQYF.

The chain employs TRBV24-1 and TRBJ2-1; D possibly corresponds to TRBD1 (7 bases). The CDR3 contains 16 residues. Germline CDR1 and CDR2: KGHDR and SFDVKD. Trimming left V 4 bases short and J 5 bases short, with 17 bases between. The CDR3 DNA is TGTGCCACCAGTGAGGCGGGACAGAGAGGAAACAATGAGCAGTTCTTC. This translates into CATSEAGQRGNNEQFF.

This chain links TRBV7-2 with TRBJ1-1, with TRBD1 as a possible D gene (6 bases). This CDR3 has 14 amino acids. V lost 5 bases to trimming and J lost 4 bases, with 14 bases between them. Germline CDR1 reads SGHTA; CDR2 reads FQGNSA. The CDR3 loop is CASSGMQGITEAFF. The CDR3 DNA reads TGTGCCAGCAGCGGCATGCAGGGGATCACTGAAGCTTTCTTT.

In this sample, this clonotype turned up a few times. The V call is TRBV4-2, the J call TRBJ2-1; D gene uncertain. Germline V gene sequence: CDR1 LGHNA, CDR2 YNFKEQ. The CDR3 is 15 residues long. The V end was cut by 1 base, the J end by 4 bases, with 11 bases between. The CDR3 coding sequence is TGTGCCAGCAGCCAAGCGTCTGAACATTACAATGAGCAGTTCTTC. Amino acids: CASSQASEHYNEQFF.

This sequence joins TRBV12-3 or TRBV12-4 and TRBJ2-7; D tentatively fits TRBD1 or TRBD2 (5 bases each). The CDR3 is 13 residues long. V gave up 2 bases and J gave up 7 bases, with 12 bases separating them. CDR3 residues: CASSLSRDGEQYF. In DNA form, the CDR3 reads TGTGCCAGCAGTTTATCCAGGGACGGGGAGCAGTACTTC.

This clonotype was detected only a few times. The chain links TRBV7-2 to TRBJ1-1; D not resolved. This CDR3 has 13 amino acids. Looked up from germline, CDR1 is SGHTA and CDR2 is FQGNSA. Trimming took 5 bases from V and 1 from J, leaving 8 bases between them. The CDR3 DNA follows: TGTGCCAGCAGCGCGACTCGGAACACTGAAGCTTTCTTT. Residues: CASSATRNTEAFF.